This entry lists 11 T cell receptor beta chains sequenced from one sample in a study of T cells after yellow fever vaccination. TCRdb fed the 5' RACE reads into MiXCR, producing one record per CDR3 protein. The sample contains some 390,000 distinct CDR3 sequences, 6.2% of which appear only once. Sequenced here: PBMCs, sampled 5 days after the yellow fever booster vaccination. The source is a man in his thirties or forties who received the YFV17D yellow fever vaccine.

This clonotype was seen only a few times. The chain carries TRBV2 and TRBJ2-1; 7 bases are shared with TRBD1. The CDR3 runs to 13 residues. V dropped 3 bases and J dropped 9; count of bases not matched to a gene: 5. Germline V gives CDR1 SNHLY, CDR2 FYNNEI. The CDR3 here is CASSEGQNREQFF. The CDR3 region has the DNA TGTGCCAGCAGTGAGGGACAGAATCGTGAGCAGTTCTTC.

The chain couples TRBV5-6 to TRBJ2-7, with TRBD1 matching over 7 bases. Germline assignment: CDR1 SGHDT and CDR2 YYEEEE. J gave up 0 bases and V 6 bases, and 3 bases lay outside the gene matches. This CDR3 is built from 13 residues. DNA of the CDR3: TGTGCCAGCACCCACAGGGGCTCCTACGAGCAGTACTTC. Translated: CASTHRGSYEQYF.

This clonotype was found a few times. CDR3 in amino acids: CSVVDSGSYEQYF. The CDR3 nucleotides are TGCAGCGTTGTCGACAGTGGATCCTACGAGCAGTACTTC. This rearrangement joins TRBV29-1 to TRBJ2-7; D might be TRBD1 (5 bases). The ends were cut back, 4 bases at V and 1 base at J, with 11 bases in the middle. CDR1 and CDR2 from the germline V gene are SQVTM and ANQGSEA. This CDR3 spans 13 amino acids.

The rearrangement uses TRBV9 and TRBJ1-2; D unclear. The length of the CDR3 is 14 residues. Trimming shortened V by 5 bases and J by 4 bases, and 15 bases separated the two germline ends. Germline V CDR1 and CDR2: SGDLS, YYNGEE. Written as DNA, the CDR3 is TGTGCCAGCAGAGCCCTGGGCAGCGTCTATGGCTACACCTTC. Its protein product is CASRALGSVYGYTF.

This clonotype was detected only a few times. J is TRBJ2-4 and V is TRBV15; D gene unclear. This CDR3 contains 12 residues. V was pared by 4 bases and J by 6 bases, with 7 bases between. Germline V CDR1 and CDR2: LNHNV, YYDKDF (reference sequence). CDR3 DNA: TGTGCCACCAGCACCTTAGTAAACATTCAGTACTTC. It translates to CATSTLVNIQYF.

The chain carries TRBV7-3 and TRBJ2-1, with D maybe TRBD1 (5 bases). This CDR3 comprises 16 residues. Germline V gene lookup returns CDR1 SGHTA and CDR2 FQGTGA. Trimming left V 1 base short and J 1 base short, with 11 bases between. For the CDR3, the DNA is TGTGCCAGCAGCTTAATTCCAGGGTATTCCTACAATGAGCAGTTCTTC. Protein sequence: CASSLIPGYSYNEQFF.

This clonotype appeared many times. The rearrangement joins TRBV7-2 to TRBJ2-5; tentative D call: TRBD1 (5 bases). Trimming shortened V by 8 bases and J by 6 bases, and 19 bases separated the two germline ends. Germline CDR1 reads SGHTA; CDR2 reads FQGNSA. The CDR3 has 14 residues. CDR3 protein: CASRPLRGGKTQYF. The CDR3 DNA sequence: TGTGCCAGCCGCCCATTAAGGGGCGGAAAGACCCAGTACTTC.

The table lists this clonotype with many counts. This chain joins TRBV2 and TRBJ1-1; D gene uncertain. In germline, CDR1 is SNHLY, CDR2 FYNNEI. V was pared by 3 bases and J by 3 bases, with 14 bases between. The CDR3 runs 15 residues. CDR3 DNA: TGTGCCAGCAGTGAGGTCGCGGTCTCGGACACTGAAGCTTTCTTT. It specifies CASSEVAVSDTEAFF. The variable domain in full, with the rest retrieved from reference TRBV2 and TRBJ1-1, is EPEVTQTPSHQVTQMGQEVILRCVPISNHLYFYWYRQILGQKVEFLVSFYNNEISEKSEIFDDQFSVERPDGSNFTLKIRSTKLEDSAMYFCASSEVAVSDTEAFFGQGTRLTVV.

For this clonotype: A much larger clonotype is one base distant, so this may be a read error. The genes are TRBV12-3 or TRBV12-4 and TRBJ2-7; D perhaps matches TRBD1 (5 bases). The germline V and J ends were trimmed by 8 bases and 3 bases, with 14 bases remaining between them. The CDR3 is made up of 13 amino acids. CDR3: CASLRWQGYEQYF. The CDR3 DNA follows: TGTGCCAGCCTTCGGTGGCAGGGCTACGAGCAGTACTTC.

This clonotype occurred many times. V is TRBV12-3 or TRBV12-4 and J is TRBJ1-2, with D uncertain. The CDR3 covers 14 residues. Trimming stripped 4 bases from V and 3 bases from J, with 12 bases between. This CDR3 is CASSSRDADYGYTF. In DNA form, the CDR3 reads TGTGCCAGCAGTTCTCGAGACGCGGACTATGGCTACACCTTC.

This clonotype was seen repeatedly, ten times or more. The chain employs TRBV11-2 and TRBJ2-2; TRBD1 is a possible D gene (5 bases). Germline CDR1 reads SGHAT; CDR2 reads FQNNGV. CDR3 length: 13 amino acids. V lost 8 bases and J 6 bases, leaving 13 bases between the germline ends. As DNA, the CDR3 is TGTGCCAGCTCCAGGGAATCCGCCGGGGAGCTGTTTTTT. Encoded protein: CASSRESAGELFF. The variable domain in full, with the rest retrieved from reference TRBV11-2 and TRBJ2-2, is EAGVAQSPRYKIIEKRQSVAFWCNPISGHATLYWYQQILGQGPKLLIQFQNNGVVDDSQLPKDRFSAERLKGVDSTLKIQPAKLEDSAVYLCASSRESAGELFFGEGSRLTVL.